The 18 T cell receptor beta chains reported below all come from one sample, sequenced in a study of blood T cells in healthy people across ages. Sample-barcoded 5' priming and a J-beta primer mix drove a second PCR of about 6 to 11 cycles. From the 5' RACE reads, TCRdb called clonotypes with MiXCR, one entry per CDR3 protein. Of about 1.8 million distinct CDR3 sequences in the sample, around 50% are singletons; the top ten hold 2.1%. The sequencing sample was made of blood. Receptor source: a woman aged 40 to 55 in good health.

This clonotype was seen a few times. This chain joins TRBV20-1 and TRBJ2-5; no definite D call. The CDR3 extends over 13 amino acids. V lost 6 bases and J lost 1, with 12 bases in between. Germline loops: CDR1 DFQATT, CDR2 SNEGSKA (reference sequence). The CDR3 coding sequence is TGCAGTGCCCACATCCGGGTCCAAGAGACCCAGTACTTC. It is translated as CSAHIRVQETQYF.

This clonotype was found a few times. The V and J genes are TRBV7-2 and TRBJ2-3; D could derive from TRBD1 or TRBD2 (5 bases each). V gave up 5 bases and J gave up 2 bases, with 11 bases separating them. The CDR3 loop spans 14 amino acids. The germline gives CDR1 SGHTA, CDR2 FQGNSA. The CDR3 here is CASSTGTPTDTQYF. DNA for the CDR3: TGTGCCAGCAGCACCGGGACGCCCACAGATACGCAGTATTTT. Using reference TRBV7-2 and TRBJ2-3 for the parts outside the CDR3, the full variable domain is GAGVSQSPSNKVTEKGKDVELRCDPISGHTALYWYRQSLGQGLEFLIYFQGNSAPDKSGLPSDRFSAERTGGSVSTLTIQRTQQEDSAVYLCASSTGTPTDTQYFGPGTRLTVL.

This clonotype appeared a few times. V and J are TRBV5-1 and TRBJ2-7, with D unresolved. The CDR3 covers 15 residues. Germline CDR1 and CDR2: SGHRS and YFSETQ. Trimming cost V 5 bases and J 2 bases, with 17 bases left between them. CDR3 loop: CASRFSPGEPYEQYF. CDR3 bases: TGCGCCAGCAGATTCTCGCCGGGTGAACCCTACGAGCAGTACTTC.

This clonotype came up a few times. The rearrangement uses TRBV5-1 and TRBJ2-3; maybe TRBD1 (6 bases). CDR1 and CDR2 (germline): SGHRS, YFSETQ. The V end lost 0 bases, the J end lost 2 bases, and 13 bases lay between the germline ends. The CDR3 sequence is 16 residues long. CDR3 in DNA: TGCGCCAGCAGCTTGGTCGGGACACAGAACACAGATACGCAGTATTTT. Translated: CASSLVGTQNTDTQYF.

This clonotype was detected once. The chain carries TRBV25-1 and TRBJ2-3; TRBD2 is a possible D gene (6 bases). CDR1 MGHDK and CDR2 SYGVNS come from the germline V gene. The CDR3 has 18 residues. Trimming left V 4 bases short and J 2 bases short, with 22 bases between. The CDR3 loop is CASSGWLSGGVPTDTQYF. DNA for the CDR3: TGTGCCAGCAGTGGATGGCTTTCTGGCGGGGTCCCCACAGATACGCAGTATTTT. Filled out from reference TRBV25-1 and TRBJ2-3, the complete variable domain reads EADIYQTPRYLVIGTGKKITLECSQTMGHDKMYWYQQDPGMELHLIHYSYGVNSTEKGDLSSESTVSRIRTEHFPLTLESARPSHTSQYLCASSGWLSGGVPTDTQYFGPGTRLTVL.

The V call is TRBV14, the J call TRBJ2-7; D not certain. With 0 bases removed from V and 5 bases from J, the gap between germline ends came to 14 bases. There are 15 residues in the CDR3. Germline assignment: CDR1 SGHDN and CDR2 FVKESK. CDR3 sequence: CASSQEIGLGDEQYF. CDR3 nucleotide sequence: TGTGCCAGCAGCCAAGAAATCGGGCTCGGAGACGAGCAGTACTTC.

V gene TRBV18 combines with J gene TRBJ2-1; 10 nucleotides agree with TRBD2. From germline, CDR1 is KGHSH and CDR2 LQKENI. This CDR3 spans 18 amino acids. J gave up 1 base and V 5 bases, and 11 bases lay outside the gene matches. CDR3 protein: CASSALLAGELSYNEQFF. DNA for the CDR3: TGTGCCAGCTCAGCTCTTCTAGCGGGGGAACTTTCCTACAATGAGCAGTTCTTC.

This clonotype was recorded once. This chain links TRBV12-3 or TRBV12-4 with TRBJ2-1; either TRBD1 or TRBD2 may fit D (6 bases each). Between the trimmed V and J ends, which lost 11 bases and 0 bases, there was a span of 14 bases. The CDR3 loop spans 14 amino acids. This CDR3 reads CARKEGHSYNEQFF. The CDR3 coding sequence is TGTGCCCGCAAGGAGGGACACTCCTACAATGAGCAGTTCTTC.

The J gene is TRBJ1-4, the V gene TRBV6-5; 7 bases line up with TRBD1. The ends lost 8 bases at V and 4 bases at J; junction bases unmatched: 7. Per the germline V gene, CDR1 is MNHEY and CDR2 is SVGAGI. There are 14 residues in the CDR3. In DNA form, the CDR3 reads TGTGCCAGCGGCGTGGGACAGAATAATGAAAAACTGTTTTTT. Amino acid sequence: CASGVGQNNEKLFF.

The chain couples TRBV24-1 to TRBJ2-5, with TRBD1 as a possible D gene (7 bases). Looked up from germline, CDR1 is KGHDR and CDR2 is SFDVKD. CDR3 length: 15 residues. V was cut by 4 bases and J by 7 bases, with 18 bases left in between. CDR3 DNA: TGTGCCACCAGTGACCGGGACTCCCACAGGGGGACCCAGTACTTC. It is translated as CATSDRDSHRGTQYF.

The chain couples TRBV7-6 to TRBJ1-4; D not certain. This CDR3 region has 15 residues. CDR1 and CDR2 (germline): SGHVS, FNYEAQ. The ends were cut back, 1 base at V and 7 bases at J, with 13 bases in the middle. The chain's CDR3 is CASSLDGPTPEKLFF. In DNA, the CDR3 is TGTGCCAGCAGCTTAGATGGGCCTACCCCTGAAAAACTGTTTTTT. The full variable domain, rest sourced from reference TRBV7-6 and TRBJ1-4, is GAGVSQSPRYKVTKRGQDVALRCDPISGHVSLYWYRQALGQGPEFLTYFNYEAQQDKSGLPNDRFSAERPEGSISTLTIQRTEQRDSAMYRCASSLDGPTPEKLFFGSGTQLSVL.

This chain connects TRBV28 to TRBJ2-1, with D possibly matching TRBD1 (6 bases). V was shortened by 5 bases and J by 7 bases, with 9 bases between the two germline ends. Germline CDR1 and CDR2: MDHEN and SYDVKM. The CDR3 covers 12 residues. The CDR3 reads CASSRGQNEQFF. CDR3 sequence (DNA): TGTGCCAGCAGTCGAGGACAGAATGAGCAGTTCTTC. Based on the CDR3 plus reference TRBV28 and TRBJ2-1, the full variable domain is DVKVTQSSRYLVKRTGEKVFLECVQDMDHENMFWYRQDPGLGLRLIYFSYDVKMKEKGDIPEGYSVSREKKERFSLILESASTNQTSMYLCASSRGQNEQFFGPGTRLTVL.

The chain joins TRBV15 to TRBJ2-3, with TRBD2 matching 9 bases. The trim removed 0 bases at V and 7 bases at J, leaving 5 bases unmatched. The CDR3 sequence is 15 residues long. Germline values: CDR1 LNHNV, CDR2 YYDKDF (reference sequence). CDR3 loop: CATSREGGGANTQYF. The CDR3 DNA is TGTGCCACCAGCAGAGAAGGCGGGGGGGCGAATACGCAGTATTTT.

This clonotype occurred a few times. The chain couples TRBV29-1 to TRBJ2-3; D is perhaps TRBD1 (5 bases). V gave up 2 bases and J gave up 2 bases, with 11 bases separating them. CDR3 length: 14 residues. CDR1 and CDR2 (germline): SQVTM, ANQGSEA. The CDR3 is CSVEKGSATDTQYF. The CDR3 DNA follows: TGCAGCGTTGAAAAGGGGTCGGCCACAGATACGCAGTATTTT.

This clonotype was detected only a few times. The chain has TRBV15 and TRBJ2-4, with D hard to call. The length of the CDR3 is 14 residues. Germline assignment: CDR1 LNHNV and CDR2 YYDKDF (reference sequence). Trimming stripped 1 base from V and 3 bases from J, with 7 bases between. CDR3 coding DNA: TGTGCCACCAGCAGAGGGGTGGACAAAAACATTCAGTACTTC. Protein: CATSRGVDKNIQYF.

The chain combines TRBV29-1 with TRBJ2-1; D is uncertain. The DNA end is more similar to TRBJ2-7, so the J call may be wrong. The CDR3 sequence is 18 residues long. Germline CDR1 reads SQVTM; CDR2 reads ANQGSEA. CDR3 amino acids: CSVEGIPMALGSYNEQYF. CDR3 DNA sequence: TGCAGCGTTGAAGGTATTCCCATGGCTTTGGGCTCCTACAATGAGCAGTACTTC.

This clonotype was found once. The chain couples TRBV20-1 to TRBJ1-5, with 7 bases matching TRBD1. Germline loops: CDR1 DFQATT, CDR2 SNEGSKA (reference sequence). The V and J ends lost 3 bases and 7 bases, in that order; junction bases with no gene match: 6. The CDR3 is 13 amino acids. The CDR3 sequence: CSASQGVEQPQHF. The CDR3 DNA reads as TGCAGTGCTAGCCAGGGGGTTGAACAGCCCCAGCATTTT.

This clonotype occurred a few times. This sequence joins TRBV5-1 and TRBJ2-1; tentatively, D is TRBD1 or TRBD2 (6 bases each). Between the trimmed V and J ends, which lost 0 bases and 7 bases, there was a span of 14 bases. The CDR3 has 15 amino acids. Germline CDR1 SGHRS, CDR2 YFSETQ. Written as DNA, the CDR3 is TGCGCCAGCAGCTTGGAGGGGGGCAAAAGGAATGAGCAGTTCTTC. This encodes CASSLEGGKRNEQFF.